This is a list of T cell receptor beta chains from one sample in a study of blood T cells in healthy people across ages. Each CDR3 protein is one row after TCRdb ran MiXCR on the 5' RACE reads. The sample lists about 730,000 distinct CDR3 sequences, approximately 43% occurring once. Input material: blood. These receptors were collected from a woman aged 55-69 years in good health. The conserved cysteine and the conserved F or W are not part of the CDR3 here. Each record gives: V gene, D gene, J gene, CDR3 protein. The D gene is left open where the match is weak.

>TRBV6-1|.|TRBJ2-1
ASSRNREQF
>TRBV12-3/TRBV12-4|TRBD1|TRBJ2-5
ASSRDSAETQY
>TRBV14|.|TRBJ1-2
ASSQAGGLYGYT
>TRBV6-4|.|TRBJ2-6
ASSPDYLRLSGANVLT
>TRBV20-1|.|TRBJ1-2
SASPGHYGYT
>TRBV27|.|TRBJ1-2
ASSRTGFPDYGYT
>TRBV18|TRBD2|.
ASSPRLADVPPETQF
>TRBV7-6|.|.
ASSSGLGDEQY
>TRBV4-2|.|.
ASSQDSVEQY
>TRBV7-2|.|TRBJ2-3
ASSSAERTDTQY
>TRBV27|TRBD1|TRBJ2-1
ASRRTGEYSYNEQF
>TRBV9|.|TRBJ2-1
ARGTPIFKCSYNEQF
>TRBV29-1|TRBD1|TRBJ2-6
SVQPTGASGANVLT
>TRBV7-2|.|TRBJ1-1
ASSLEGTLTNTEAF
>TRBV27|.|TRBJ2-1
ASSSMYEQF
>TRBV13|.|TRBJ2-1
AGKRDEQF
>TRBV10-3|TRBD1|TRBJ2-3
AISVQGADTQY
>TRBV28|.|TRBJ1-5
ASLRGGLEQPQH
>TRBV20-1|.|TRBJ2-1
SATYLGGPNNEQF
>TRBV29-1|TRBD2|TRBJ2-5
SVALTGLAGETQY
>TRBV11-1|TRBD1|TRBJ2-7
ASSLRGGIDEQY
>TRBV4-3|.|TRBJ2-7
ASSQDGGSFYEQY
>TRBV5-1|TRBD2|TRBJ2-7
ASSLAPSGSRDEQY
>TRBV12-3/TRBV12-4|.|TRBJ2-3
ASSNPGLSTDTQY
>TRBV7-9|TRBD2|TRBJ2-1
ASSKREGGYNEQF
>TRBV10-3|.|TRBJ2-3
ATAPRDSDTQY
>TRBV3-1|.|TRBJ2-3
PIRYTQY
>TRBV6-5|.|TRBJ1-1
ASSPANTEAF
>TRBV6-2/TRBV6-3|TRBD2|TRBJ2-7
ASSYRREMGEQY
>TRBV18|TRBD2|TRBJ2-1
ASSPSTSGSLGNEQF
>TRBV20-1|TRBD1|TRBJ2-5
SASDRGLGQETQY
>TRBV29-1|.|TRBJ2-3
SVEGPASTDTQY
>TRBV18|TRBD2|TRBJ2-3
ASSPRAGGATDTQY
>TRBV2|.|TRBJ1-2
ASSDQGSSYGYT
>TRBV20-1|TRBD2|TRBJ2-7
SAASSGRAHYEQY
>TRBV6-8|.|TRBJ2-6
ASSYSPSGGGANVLT
>TRBV7-9|.|TRBJ1-1
ASSPAAAEAF
>TRBV20-1|TRBD2|.
SAGTSVEQY
>TRBV3-1|TRBD1|.
ASSQVGQGGEQY
>TRBV12-3/TRBV12-4|.|TRBJ2-6
ASSPGEAGANVLT
>TRBV29-1|TRBD1|TRBJ1-1
SVEGQGPAEAF
>TRBV29-1|.|TRBJ2-3
SVEVGNKGTQY
>TRBV20-1|.|TRBJ2-7
SAWSYGGETYNEQY
>TRBV5-6|.|TRBJ2-3
ASSLEGPSDTQY
>TRBV20-1|TRBD1|TRBJ2-5
SASPQGASETQY
>TRBV3-1|.|TRBJ2-1
ASSPPNNEQF
>TRBV28|TRBD2|TRBJ2-3
ASTSTSGTDTQY
>TRBV2|TRBD1|TRBJ2-4
ASSETWTGSNIQY
>TRBV11-2|.|TRBJ2-7
ASSAGPEFYEQY
>TRBV19|TRBD2|TRBJ2-5
ASSLAGTSGLETQY
>TRBV20-1|.|TRBJ2-7
SASESYEQY
>TRBV20-1|.|TRBJ2-7
SATMEGTGSDEQY